The present entry profiles one TCR beta chain with its context. The CDR3 runs to 14 residues. In germline, CDR1 is MNHEY, CDR2 SVGAGI. The J segment lost 8 bases and the V segment lost 6 bases, leaving 5 bases of the junction unmatched. The sample originates from a study of neoadjuvant anti-PD-1 for oral cavity cancer. Study-level background: Non-progressing patients received a fourth nivolumab dose near day 43, then surgery on days 50-56.

PBMC libraries mostly used roughly 480 ng of input genomic DNA, with six replicates per sample. The table came from immunoSEQ multiplex PCR; TCRdb's copy has only in-frame clones and leaves some out. The table has tens of thousands of clones, under 85% seen once; the top ten hold 2.5% to 3%. This chain uses TRBV6-5 with TRBJ1-6; TRBD1 aligns across 9 bases. The sample in question was PBMCs, obtained before nivolumab (anti-PD-1) treatment. This sequence was found in a person between 35 and 79 years old with oral cavity squamous cell carcinoma. The CDR3: CASSPQGADSPLHF. The CDR3 DNA reads as TGTGCCAGCAGCCCACAGGGGGCTGATTCACCCCTCCACTTT.